This T cell receptor (beta chain) was sequenced in a study of shared clonotypes between healthy human individuals. On the study more broadly: The composition of the donors was a couple of women and a few men aged 18 to 49.

The sample holds one count of this clone. The antigen is undetermined. Additional DNA sequences in this sample encode the identical CDR3. V gave up 4 bases and J gave up 0 bases, with 3 bases separating them. CDR1 is SGHRS and CDR2 is YFSETQ in the germline V gene. The CDR3 runs to 12 residues. The study's findings and limits: Researchers sampled only blood; tissue repertoires likely differ.

All donors were Caucasian adults living in Nashville, Tennessee. Sequencing used immunoSEQ multiplex PCR; TCRdb keeps in-frame clones, though not all of them. There are fewer than 600,000 clones in the sample; around 79% occur only once, and less than 15% lies in the top ten. This receptor was taken from a woman aged 35 to 49 in good health. Some clones in this sample may be carry-over from other donors' samples. This chain joins TRBV5-1 and TRBJ2-3; no firm D call. What was sequenced was PBMCs. CDR3 residues: CASSLSTDTQYF. In nucleotides, the CDR3 is TGCGCCAGCAGCCTGAGCACAGATACGCAGTATTTT.